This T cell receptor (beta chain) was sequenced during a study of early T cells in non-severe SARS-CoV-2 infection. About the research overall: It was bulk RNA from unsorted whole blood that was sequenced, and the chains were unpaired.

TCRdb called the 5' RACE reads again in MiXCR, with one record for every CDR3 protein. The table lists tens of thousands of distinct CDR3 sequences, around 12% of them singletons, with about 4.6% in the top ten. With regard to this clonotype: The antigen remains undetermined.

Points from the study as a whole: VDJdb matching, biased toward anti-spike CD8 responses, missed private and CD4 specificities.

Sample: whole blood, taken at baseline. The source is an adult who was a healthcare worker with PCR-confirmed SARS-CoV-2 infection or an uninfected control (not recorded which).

The CDR3 DNA is TGTGCCAGCAGCTTTGGAGGGTGGAACACCGGGGAGCTGTTTTTT. As protein: CASSFGGWNTGELFF. The chain is built from TRBV5-6 and TRBJ2-2; maybe TRBD2 (6 bases). V was trimmed by 2 bases and J by 1 base, leaving 9 bases between them. The CDR3 spans 15 residues. The germline V gene has CDR1 SGHDT and CDR2 YYEEEE.